This T cell receptor (beta chain) is drawn from a study of STAT5B mutations in CD4+ large granular lymphocyte leukemia. Whole-study findings and limits: Patient CD4-sorted repertoires looked more clonal than healthy CD4+ repertoires, even without putative leukemic clones. No patients shared main leukemic clonotypes, though roughly 27% appeared at low frequency elsewhere. 8/27 top patient clones versus 2/35 control clones were TRBV06-family.

Germline V gene data show CDR1 as SGDLS and CDR2 as YYNGEE. The junction had 5 bases not matched to a gene; V was cut back by 4 bases and J by 7 bases. CDR3 length: 14 amino acids. As concerns this clone: Its antigen is unknown.

TCRdb's copy holds only in-frame clones and misses some; the assay was immunoSEQ multiplex PCR. The table has tens of thousands of clones, around 84% seen once. The receptor comes from a human donor in good health. The sample taken for sequencing was CD4+ T cells from blood buffy coats. J is TRBJ2-4 and V is TRBV9, with 10 positions matching TRBD1. CDR3: CASSMGQGRNIQYF. CDR3 nucleotides: TGTGCCAGCAGCATGGGACAGGGGAGGAACATTCAGTACTTC.